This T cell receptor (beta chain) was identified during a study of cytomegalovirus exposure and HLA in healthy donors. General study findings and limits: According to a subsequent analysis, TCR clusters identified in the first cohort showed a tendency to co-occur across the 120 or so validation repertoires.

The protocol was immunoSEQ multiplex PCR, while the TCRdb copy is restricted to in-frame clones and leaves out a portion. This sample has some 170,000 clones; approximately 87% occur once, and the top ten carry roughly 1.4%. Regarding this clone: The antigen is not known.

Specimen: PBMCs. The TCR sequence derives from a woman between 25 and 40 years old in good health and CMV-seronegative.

The CDR3 region is CASSVQDSTDTQYF. As DNA, the CDR3 is TGTGCCAGCAGCGTACAGGATTCCACAGATACGCAGTATTTT. This chain links TRBV7-2 with TRBJ2-3; TRBD1 might be the D (5 bases). Trimming pared 5 bases from V and 2 bases from J, leaving 11 bases between. CDR1 is SGHTA and CDR2 is FQGNSA in the germline V gene. CDR3 size: 14 residues.